The clone carrying this T cell receptor (beta chain) was recorded a few times. This specimen belongs to a study of spatial heterogeneity in lung cancer. Time point of the sample: blood at routine non-recurrence follow-up after resection. TCRdb used MiXCR to reprocess the 5' RACE reads, holding one entry per CDR3 protein. The table has roughly 16,000 distinct CDR3 sequences, just under 6.5% seen once; the top ten hold 20% to 30%. Germline assignment: CDR1 MNHEY and CDR2 SVGAGI. V dropped 2 bases and J dropped 1 base, with 14 bases sitting between them. The CDR3 loop spans 16 amino acids. V usage is TRBV6-5 and J usage is TRBJ1-1, with D perhaps TRBD1 (6 bases). The receptor comes from a male donor with early-stage non-small cell lung cancer. This specimen was PBMCs, taken at follow-up. The CDR3 protein is CASSYPRGGGNTEAFF. CDR3 bases: TGTGCCAGCAGTTACCCTAGGGGGGGAGGGAACACTGAAGCTTTCTTT.